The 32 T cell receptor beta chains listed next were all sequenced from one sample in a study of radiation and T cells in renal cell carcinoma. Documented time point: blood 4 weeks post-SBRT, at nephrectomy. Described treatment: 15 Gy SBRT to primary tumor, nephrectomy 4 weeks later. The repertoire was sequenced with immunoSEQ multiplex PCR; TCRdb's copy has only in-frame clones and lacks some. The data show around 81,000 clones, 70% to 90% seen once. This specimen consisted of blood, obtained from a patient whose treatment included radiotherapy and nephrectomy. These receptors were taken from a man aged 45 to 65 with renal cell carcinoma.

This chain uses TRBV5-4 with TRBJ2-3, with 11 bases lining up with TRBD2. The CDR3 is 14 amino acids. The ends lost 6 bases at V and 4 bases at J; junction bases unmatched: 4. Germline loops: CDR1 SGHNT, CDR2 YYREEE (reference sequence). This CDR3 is CASTGTSGPDTQYF. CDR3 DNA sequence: TGTGCCAGCACCGGGACTAGCGGACCAGATACGCAGTATTTT. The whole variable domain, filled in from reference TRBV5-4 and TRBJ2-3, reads ETGVTQSPTHLIKTRGQQVTLRCSSQSGHNTVSWYQQALGQGPQFIFQYYREEENGRGNFPPRFSGLQFPNYSSELNVNALELDDSALYLCASTGTSGPDTQYFGPGTRLTVL.

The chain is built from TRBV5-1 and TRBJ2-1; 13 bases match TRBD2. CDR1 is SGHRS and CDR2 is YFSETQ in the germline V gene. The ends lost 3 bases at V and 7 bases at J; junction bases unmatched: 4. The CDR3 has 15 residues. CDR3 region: CASSWGTSGANEQFF. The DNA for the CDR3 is TGCGCCAGCAGCTGGGGGACTAGCGGGGCAAATGAGCAGTTCTTC.

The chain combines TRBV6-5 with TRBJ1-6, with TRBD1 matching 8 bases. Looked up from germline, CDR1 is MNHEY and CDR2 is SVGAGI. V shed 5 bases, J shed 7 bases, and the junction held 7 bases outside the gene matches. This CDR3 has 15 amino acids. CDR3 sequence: CASSTNGQGNSPLHF. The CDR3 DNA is TGTGCCAGCAGTACCAACGGACAGGGCAATTCACCCCTCCACTTT.

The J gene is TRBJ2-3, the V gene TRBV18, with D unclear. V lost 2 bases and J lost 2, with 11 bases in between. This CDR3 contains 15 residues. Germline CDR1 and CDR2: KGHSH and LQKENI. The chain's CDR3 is CASSPGWRYTDTQYF. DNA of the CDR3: TGTGCCAGCTCACCAGGTTGGCGGTACACAGATACGCAGTATTTT.

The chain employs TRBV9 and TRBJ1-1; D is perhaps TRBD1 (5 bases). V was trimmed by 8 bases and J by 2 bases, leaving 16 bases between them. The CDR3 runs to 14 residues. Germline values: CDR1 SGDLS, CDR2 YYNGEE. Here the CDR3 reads CASSGYSPNTEAFF. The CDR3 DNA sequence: TGTGCCAGTTCAGGGTACTCCCCAAACACTGAAGCTTTCTTT.

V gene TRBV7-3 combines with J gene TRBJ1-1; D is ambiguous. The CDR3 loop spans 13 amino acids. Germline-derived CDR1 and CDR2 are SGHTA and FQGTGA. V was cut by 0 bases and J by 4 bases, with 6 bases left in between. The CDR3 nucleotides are TGTGCCAGCAGCTTAACGTTAGGCACTGAAGCTTTCTTT. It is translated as CASSLTLGTEAFF.

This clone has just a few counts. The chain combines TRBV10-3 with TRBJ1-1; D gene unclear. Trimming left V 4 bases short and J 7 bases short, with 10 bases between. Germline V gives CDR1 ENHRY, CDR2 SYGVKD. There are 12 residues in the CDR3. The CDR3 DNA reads TGTGCCATCAGTGGGTTTAGGAATGAAGCTTTCTTT. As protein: CAISGFRNEAFF.

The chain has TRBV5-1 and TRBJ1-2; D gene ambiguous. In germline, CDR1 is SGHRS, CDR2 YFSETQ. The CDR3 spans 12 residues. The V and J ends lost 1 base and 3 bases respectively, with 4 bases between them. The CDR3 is CASSLFDYGYTF. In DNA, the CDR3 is TGCGCCAGCAGCTTGTTTGACTATGGCTACACCTTC. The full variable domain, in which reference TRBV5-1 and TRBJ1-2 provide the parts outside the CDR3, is KAGVTQTPRYLIKTRGQQVTLSCSPISGHRSVSWYQQTPGQGLQFLFEYFSETQRNKGNFPGRFSGRQFSNSRSEMNVSTLELGDSALYLCASSLFDYGYTFGSGTRLTVV.

CDR3: CASSLTAANTGELFF. The CDR3 bases are TGTGCCAGCAGCTTAACCGCTGCGAACACCGGGGAGCTGTTTTTT. The chain recombines TRBV7-3 with TRBJ2-2; D ambiguous. V was cut by 0 bases and J by 0 bases, with 5 bases left in between. There are 15 residues in the CDR3. Germline lookup yields CDR1 SGHTA and CDR2 FQGTGA.

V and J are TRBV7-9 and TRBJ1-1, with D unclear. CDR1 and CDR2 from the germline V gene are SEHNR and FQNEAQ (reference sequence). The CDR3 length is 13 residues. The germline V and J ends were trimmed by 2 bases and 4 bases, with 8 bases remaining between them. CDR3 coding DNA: TGTGCCAGCAGCTTAAAGGGTCCCACTGAAGCTTTCTTT. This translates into CASSLKGPTEAFF.

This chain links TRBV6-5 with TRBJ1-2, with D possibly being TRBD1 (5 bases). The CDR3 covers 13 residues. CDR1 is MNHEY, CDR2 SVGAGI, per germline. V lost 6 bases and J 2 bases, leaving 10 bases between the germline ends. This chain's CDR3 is CASRGEKNYGYTF. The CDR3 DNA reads TGTGCCAGCAGAGGGGAGAAAAACTATGGCTACACCTTC.

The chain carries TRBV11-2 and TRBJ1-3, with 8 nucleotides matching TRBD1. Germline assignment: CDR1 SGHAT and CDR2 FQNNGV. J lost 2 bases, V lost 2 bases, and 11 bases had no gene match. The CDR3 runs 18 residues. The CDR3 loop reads CASSLFNRGQGTGNTIYF. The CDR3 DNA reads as TGTGCCAGCAGCTTATTTAATCGAGGACAGGGTACTGGAAACACCATATATTTT.

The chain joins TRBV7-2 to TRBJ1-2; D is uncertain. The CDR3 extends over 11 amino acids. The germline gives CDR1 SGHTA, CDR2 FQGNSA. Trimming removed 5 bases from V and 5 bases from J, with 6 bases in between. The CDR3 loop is CASSLYYGYTF. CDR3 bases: TGTGCCAGCAGCCTTTATTATGGCTACACCTTC.

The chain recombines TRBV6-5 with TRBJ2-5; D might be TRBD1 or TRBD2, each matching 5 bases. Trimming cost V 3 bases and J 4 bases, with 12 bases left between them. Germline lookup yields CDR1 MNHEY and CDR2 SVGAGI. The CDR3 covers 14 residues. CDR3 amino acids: CASSYNLGGETQYF. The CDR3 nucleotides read TGTGCCAGCAGTTATAATCTTGGGGGAGAGACCCAGTACTTC.

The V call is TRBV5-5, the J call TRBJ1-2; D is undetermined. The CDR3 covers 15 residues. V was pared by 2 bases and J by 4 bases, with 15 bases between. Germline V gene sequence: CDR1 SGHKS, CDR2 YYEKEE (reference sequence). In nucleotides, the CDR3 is TGTGCCAGCAGCTTTCAGGAATCGGTCCTCTATGGCTACACCTTC. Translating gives CASSFQESVLYGYTF. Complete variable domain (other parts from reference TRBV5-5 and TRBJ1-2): DAGVTQSPTHLIKTRGQQVTLRCSPISGHKSVSWYQQVLGQGPQFIFQYYEKEERGRGNFPDRFSARQFPNYSSELNVNALLLGDSALYLCASSFQESVLYGYTFGSGTRLTVV.

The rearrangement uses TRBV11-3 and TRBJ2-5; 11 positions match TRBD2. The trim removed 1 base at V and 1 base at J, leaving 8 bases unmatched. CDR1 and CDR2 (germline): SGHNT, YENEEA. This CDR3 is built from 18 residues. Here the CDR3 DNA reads TGTGCCAGCAGCTTAGGTCTGGCTAGCGGGGGGTTCCAAGAGACCCAGTACTTC. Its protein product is CASSLGLASGGFQETQYF. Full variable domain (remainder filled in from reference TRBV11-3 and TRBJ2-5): EAGVVQSPRYKIIEKKQPVAFWCNPISGHNTLYWYLQNLGQGPELLIRYENEEAVDDSQLPKDRFSAERLKGVDSTLKIQPAELGDSAVYLCASSLGLASGGFQETQYFGPGTRLLVL.

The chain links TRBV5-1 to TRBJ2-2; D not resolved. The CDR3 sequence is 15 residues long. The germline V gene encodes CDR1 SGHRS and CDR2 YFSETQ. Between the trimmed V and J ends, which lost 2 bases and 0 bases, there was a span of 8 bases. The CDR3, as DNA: TGCGCCAGCAGCTTCAGTGCAGCGAACACCGGGGAGCTGTTTTTT. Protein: CASSFSAANTGELFF.

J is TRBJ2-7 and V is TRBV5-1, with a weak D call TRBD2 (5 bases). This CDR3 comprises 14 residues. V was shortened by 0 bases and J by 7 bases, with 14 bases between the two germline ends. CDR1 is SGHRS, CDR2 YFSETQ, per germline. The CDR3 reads CASSLESRTGEQYF. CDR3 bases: TGCGCCAGCAGCTTGGAGTCCAGGACGGGGGAGCAGTACTTC.

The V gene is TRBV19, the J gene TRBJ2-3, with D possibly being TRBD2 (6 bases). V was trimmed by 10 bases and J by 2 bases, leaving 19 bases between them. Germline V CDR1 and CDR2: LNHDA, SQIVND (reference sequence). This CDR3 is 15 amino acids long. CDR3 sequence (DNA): TGTGCCACCAGTATAGGAGGGTATGACACAGATACGCAGTATTTT. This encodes CATSIGGYDTDTQYF. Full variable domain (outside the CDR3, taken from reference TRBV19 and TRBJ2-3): DGGITQSPKYLFRKEGQNVTLSCEQNLNHDAMYWYRQDPGQGLRLIYYSQIVNDFQKGDIAEGYSVSREKKESFPLTVTSAQKNPTAFYLCATSIGGYDTDTQYFGPGTRLTVL.

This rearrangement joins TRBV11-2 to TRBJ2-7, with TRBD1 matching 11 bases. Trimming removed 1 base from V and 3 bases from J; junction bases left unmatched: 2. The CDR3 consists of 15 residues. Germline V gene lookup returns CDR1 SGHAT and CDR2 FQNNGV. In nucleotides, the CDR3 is TGTGCCAGCAGCTTAGGGGGGACAGGGGGCTACGAGCAGTACTTC. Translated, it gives CASSLGGTGGYEQYF.

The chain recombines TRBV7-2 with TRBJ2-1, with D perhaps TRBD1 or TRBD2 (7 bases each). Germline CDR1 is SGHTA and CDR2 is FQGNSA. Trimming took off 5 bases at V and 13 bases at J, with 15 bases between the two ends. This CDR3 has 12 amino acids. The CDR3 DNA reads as TGTGCCAGCAGCGAGGGGGCGGGGGCACAGTTCTTC. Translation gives CASSEGAGAQFF.

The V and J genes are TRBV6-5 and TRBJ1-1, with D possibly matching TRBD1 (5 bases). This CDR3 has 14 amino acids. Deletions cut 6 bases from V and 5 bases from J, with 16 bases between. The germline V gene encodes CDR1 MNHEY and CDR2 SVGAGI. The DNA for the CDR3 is TGTGCCAGCAGGTACCACGGTGGGGGAACTGAAGCTTTCTTT. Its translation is CASRYHGGGTEAFF.

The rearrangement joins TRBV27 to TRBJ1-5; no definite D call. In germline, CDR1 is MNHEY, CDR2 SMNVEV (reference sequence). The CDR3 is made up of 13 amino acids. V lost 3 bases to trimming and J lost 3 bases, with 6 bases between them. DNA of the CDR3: TGTGCCAGCAGTTTTTACCACAATCAGCCCCAGCATTTT. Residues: CASSFYHNQPQHF.

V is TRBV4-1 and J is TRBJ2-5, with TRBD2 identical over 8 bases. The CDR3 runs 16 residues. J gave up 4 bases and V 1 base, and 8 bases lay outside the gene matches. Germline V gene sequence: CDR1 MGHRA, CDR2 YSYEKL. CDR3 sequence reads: CASSQAPSGGGETQYF. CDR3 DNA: TGCGCCAGCAGCCAAGCCCCCAGCGGGGGCGGAGAGACCCAGTACTTC.

The CDR3 region has the DNA TGTGCCAGCAGGTCGGGAGTAGTCTACGAGCAGTACTTC. Translating gives CASRSGVVYEQYF. V usage is TRBV6-5 and J usage is TRBJ2-7; possibly TRBD2 for D (6 bases). V dropped 6 bases and J dropped 3 bases, with 12 bases sitting between them. This CDR3 contains 13 residues. The germline gives CDR1 MNHEY, CDR2 SVGAGI.

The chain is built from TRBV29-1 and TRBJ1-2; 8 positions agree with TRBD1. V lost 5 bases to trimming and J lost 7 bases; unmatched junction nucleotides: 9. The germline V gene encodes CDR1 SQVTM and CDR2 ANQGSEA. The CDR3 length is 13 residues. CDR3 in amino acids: CSVKTTGGSGYTF. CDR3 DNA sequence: TGCAGCGTTAAAACCACAGGGGGGAGTGGCTACACCTTC.

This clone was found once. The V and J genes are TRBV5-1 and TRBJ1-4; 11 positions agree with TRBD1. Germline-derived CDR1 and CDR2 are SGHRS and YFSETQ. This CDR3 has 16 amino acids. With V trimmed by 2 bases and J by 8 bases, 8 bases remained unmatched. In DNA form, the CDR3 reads TGCGCCAGCAGCTTCGCTGGACAGGGGGCAAACGAAAAACTGTTTTTT. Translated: CASSFAGQGANEKLFF.

CDR3 sequence: CASSDRDSPYF. Written as DNA, the CDR3 is TGCGCCAGCAGCGACCGGGATTCACCGTATTTT. V is TRBV5-1 and J is TRBJ2-3, with a weak D call TRBD2 (5 bases). The CDR3 runs to 11 residues. Trimming cost V 4 bases and J 14 bases, with 14 bases left between them. In germline, CDR1 is SGHRS, CDR2 YFSETQ.

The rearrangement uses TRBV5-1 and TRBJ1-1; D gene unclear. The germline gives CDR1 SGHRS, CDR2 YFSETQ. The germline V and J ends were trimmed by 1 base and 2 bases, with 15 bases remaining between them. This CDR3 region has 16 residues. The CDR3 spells CASSLYPPPQNTEAFF. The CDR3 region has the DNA TGCGCCAGCAGCTTGTACCCCCCCCCTCAAAACACTGAAGCTTTCTTT.

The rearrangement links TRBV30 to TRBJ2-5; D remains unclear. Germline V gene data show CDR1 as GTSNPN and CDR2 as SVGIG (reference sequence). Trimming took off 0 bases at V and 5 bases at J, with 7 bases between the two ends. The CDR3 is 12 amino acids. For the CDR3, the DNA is TGTGCCTGGAGTGTACAAGTGGAGACCCAGTACTTC. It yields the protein CAWSVQVETQYF.

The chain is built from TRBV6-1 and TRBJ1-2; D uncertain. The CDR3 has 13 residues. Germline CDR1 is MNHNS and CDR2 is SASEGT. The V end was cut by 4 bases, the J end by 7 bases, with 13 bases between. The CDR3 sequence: CASSGPLILGYTF. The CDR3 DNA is TGTGCCAGCAGTGGACCCCTAATCCTTGGCTACACCTTC.

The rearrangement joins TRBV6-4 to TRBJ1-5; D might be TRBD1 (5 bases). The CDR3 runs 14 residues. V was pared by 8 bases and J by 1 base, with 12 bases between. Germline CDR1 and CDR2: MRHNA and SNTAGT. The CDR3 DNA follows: TGTGCCAGCTCAGAGACAGTCAGCAATCAGCCCCAGCATTTT. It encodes CASSETVSNQPQHF.